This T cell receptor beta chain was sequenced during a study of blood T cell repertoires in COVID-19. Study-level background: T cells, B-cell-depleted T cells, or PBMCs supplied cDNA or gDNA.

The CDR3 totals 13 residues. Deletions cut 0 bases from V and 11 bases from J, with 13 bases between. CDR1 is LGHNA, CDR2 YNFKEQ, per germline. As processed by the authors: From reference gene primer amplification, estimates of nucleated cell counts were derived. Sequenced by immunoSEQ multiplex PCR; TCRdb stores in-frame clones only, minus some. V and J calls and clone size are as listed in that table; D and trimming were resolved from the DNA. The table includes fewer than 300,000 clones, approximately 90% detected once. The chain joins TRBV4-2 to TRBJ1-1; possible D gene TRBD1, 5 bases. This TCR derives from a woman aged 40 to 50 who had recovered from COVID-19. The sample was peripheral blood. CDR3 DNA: TGTGCCAGCAGCCAAGATCAGGGCCTGGGGGCTTTCTTT. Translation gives CASSQDQGLGAFF.